The 19 T cell receptor beta chains reported below all come from one sample, sequenced in a study of cytomegalovirus exposure and HLA in healthy donors. Only in-frame clones appear in the TCRdb table, and some are missing; sequencing was by immunoSEQ multiplex PCR. The sample includes fewer than 150,000 clones, 70% to 90% of them seen just once. The sequencing sample was made of PBMCs. These receptors all stem from a man aged 18 to 35 in good health and CMV-seronegative.

This clone occurred once. This chain joins TRBV15 and TRBJ2-1, with 7 positions matching TRBD2. From germline, CDR1 is LNHNV and CDR2 YYDKDF (reference sequence). This CDR3 spans 20 amino acids. Unmatched junction bases numbered 15, after V lost 1 base and J lost 0 bases. CDR3 nucleotides: TGTGCCACCAGCAGAGGGTTGTTCGGTGGCGGGAGAGGCTCCTACAATGAGCAGTTCTTC. Protein sequence: CATSRGLFGGGRGSYNEQFF.

V and J are TRBV28 and TRBJ2-5; TRBD1 matches 7 bases. The germline gives CDR1 MDHEN, CDR2 SYDVKM. J lost 4 bases, V lost 3 bases, and 5 bases had no gene match. CDR3 length: 14 residues. The CDR3 DNA follows: TGTGCCAGCAGTTTGAAGACAGGGCGAGAGACCCAGTACTTC. Amino acid sequence: CASSLKTGRETQYF.

This chain uses TRBV28 with TRBJ1-1; the D is unclear. The V gene lost 6 bases and the J gene lost 1 base, with 15 bases spanning the gap. The CDR3 length is 15 residues. CDR1 is MDHEN and CDR2 is SYDVKM in the germline V gene. The chain's CDR3 is CASRGWVERNTEAFF. In nucleotides, the CDR3 is TGTGCCAGCAGGGGCTGGGTTGAGAGGAACACTGAAGCTTTCTTT.

The chain uses TRBV12-5 and TRBJ2-2; TRBD2 aligns across 9 bases. The CDR3 is made up of 16 amino acids. The V and J ends lost 3 bases and 4 bases, in that order; junction bases with no gene match: 6. Germline CDR1 reads LGHNT; CDR2 reads FRNRAP. The CDR3 DNA reads TGTGCTAGTGGTTTCCTTAGCGGGGGAAGCACCGGGGAGCTGTTTTTT. Encoded protein: CASGFLSGGSTGELFF.

The CDR3 is CASSGPGRANGYTF. The CDR3, as DNA: TGTGCCAGCAGTGGGCCGGGGAGGGCTAACGGCTACACCTTC. The genes are TRBV6-1 and TRBJ1-2; D uncertain. The CDR3 is 14 amino acids. The germline V gene has CDR1 MNHNS and CDR2 SASEGT. Trimming took off 4 bases at V and 8 bases at J, with 17 bases between the two ends.

The V gene is TRBV5-6, the J gene TRBJ2-1, with 14 bases fitting TRBD2. Trimming removed 0 bases from V and 8 bases from J; junction bases left unmatched: 4. There are 16 residues in the CDR3. Germline-derived CDR1 and CDR2 are SGHDT and YYEEEE. The CDR3 sequence: CASSLAPTSGRDEQFF. CDR3 in DNA: TGTGCCAGCAGCTTGGCACCGACTAGCGGGAGGGATGAGCAGTTCTTC.

This chain connects TRBV7-9 to TRBJ2-2; 14 nucleotides match TRBD2. The germline CDR1 and CDR2 sequences are SEHNR and FQNEAQ (reference sequence). J lost 4 bases, V lost 5 bases, and 6 bases had no gene match. The CDR3 has 17 amino acids. CDR3: CASSPGLAGVSTGELFF. The CDR3 region has the DNA TGTGCCAGCAGCCCGGGACTAGCGGGGGTTAGCACCGGGGAGCTGTTTTTT.

This chain links TRBV29-1 with TRBJ2-1, with 10 bases aligning to TRBD2. The CDR3 consists of 15 residues. Germline V gene lookup returns CDR1 SQVTM and CDR2 ANQGSEA. The J segment lost 1 base and the V segment lost 4 bases, leaving 4 bases of the junction unmatched. The CDR3 sequence: CSVASSGRSYNEQFF. The CDR3 DNA sequence: TGCAGCGTTGCTTCTAGCGGGAGATCCTACAATGAGCAGTTCTTC.

This chain's CDR3 is CASRADHIYNNEQFF. DNA of the CDR3: TGCGCCAGCAGAGCGGACCACATATATAACAATGAGCAGTTCTTC. The rearrangement links TRBV5-1 to TRBJ2-1, with D perhaps matching TRBD2 (5 bases). The CDR3 consists of 15 residues. V gave up 5 bases and J gave up 5 bases, with 17 bases separating them. The germline CDR1 and CDR2 sequences are SGHRS and YFSETQ.

The chain recombines TRBV12-2 with TRBJ2-7; the DNA was not used to check the table's D call, TRBD2. TRBV12-2 is a pseudogene. This CDR3 spans 14 amino acids. The CDR3 DNA reads TGTGCAAGTCGCTCGGCGGGGGGCCTGTACGAGCAGTACTTC. Translating it yields CASRSAGGLYEQYF.

The chain uses TRBV19 and TRBJ1-6; the D is unclear. The germline V gene encodes CDR1 LNHDA and CDR2 SQIVND (reference sequence). V lost 7 bases, J lost 0 bases, and 13 bases lay in between. This CDR3 is 16 amino acids long. The CDR3 DNA is TGTGCCAGTAAAGAAGGCGGTTTCTCCTATAATTCACCCCTCCACTTT. It specifies CASKEGGFSYNSPLHF.

The rearrangement links TRBV4-2 to TRBJ2-7; D may be TRBD1 (6 bases). The CDR3 loop spans 15 amino acids. Trimming removed 0 bases from V and 4 bases from J, with 13 bases in between. Germline V gene sequence: CDR1 LGHNA, CDR2 YNFKEQ. Here the CDR3 DNA reads TGTGCCAGCAGCCAAGAGGGTCCAGGGGTGTACGAGCAGTACTTC. The encoded protein is CASSQEGPGVYEQYF.

The chain has TRBV12-2 and TRBJ2-1; the table's D call, TRBD2, has no DNA check behind it. TRBV12-2 is labeled a pseudogene. The CDR3 consists of 17 residues. CDR3 bases: TGTGCAAGTCGCTTAGCGGGTGAGCGGCGAACTTACAATGAGCAGTTCTTC. It codes for CASRLAGERRTYNEQFF.

In this sample, this clone turned up a few times. The V call is TRBV2, the J call TRBJ1-6, with 8 bases matching TRBD1. Trimming at V came to 2 bases and at J to 8 bases, leaving 8 bases not matched to a gene. This CDR3 region has 16 residues. Germline loops: CDR1 SNHLY, CDR2 FYNNEI. CDR3 in amino acids: CASSERPTGVDSPLHF. CDR3 DNA: TGTGCCAGCAGTGAACGTCCGACAGGGGTGGATTCACCCCTCCACTTT.

The J gene is TRBJ2-7, the V gene TRBV28, with TRBD1 as a possible D gene (6 bases). Trimming shortened V by 2 bases and J by 1 base, and 12 bases separated the two germline ends. Germline assignment: CDR1 MDHEN and CDR2 SYDVKM. The CDR3 is made up of 15 amino acids. CDR3 protein: CASSLMDSISYEQYF. CDR3 coding DNA: TGTGCCAGCAGTTTAATGGACAGTATTTCCTACGAGCAGTACTTC.

The chain is built from TRBV4-1 and TRBJ2-7; 11 nucleotides align to TRBD2. The V and J ends lost 4 bases and 4 bases, in that order; junction bases with no gene match: 3. The CDR3 is made up of 14 amino acids. The germline CDR1 and CDR2 sequences are MGHRA and YSYEKL. The CDR3 sequence is CASSRGTSGYEQYF. CDR3 DNA sequence: TGCGCCAGCAGCCGCGGGACTAGCGGATACGAGCAGTACTTC.

The V gene is TRBV28, the J gene TRBJ2-3, with 11 bases that match TRBD2. Germline assignment: CDR1 MDHEN and CDR2 SYDVKM. This CDR3 comprises 15 residues. With 3 bases clipped from V and 1 base from J, the junction kept 0 bases outside the gene matches. The CDR3 spells CASSLTSGGTDTQYF. The CDR3 coding sequence is TGTGCCAGCAGTTTGACTAGCGGGGGCACAGATACGCAGTATTTT.

The chain links TRBV5-5 to TRBJ2-7; D may be TRBD1 (6 bases). The germline V gene encodes CDR1 SGHKS and CDR2 YYEKEE (reference sequence). Trimming took 4 bases from V and 1 from J, leaving 12 bases between them. The CDR3 spans 14 residues. CDR3 nucleotides: TGTGCCAGCAGCCTCAGACAGGCTTCCTACGAGCAGTACTTC. Amino acids: CASSLRQASYEQYF.

The rearrangement links TRBV15 to TRBJ1-1; D is unclear. From germline, CDR1 is LNHNV and CDR2 YYDKDF (reference sequence). Trimming removed 0 bases at V and 7 bases at J, with 12 bases between. There are 14 residues in the CDR3. CDR3 protein: CATSRDVGPNEAFF. Written as DNA, the CDR3 is TGTGCCACCAGCAGAGATGTCGGTCCCAATGAAGCTTTCTTT.